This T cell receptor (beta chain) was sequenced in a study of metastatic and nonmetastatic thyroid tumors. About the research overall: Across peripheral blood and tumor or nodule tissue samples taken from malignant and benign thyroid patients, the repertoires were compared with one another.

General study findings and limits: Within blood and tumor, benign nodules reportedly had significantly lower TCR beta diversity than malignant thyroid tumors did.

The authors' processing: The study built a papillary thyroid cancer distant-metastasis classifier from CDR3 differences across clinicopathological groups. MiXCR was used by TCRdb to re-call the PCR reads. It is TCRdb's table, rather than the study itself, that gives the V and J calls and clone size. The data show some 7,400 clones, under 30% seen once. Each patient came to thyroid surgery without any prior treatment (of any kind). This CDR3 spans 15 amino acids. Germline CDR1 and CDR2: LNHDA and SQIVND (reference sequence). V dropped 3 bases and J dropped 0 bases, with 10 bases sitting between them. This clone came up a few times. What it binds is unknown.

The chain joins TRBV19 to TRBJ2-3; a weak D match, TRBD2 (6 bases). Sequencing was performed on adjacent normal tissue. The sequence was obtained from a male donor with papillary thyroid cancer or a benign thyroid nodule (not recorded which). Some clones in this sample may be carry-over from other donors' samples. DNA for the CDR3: TGTGCCAGTAGTATCAGGCGGGGAAGCACAGATACGCAGTATTTT. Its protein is CASSIRRGSTDTQYF.